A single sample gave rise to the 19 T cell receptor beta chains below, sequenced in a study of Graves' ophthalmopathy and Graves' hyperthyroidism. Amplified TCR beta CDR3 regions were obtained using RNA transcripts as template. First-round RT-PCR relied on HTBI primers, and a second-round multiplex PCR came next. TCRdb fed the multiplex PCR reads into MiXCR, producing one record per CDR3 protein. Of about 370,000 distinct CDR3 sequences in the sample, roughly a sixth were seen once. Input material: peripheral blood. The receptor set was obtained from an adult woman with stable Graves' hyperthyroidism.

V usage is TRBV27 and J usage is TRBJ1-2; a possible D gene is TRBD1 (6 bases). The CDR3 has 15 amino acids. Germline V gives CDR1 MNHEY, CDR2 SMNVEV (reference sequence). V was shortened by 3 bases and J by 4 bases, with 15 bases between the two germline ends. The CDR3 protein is CASSFGGRRGYGYTF. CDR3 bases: TGTGCCAGCAGTTTCGGGGGCCGTCGGGGCTATGGCTACACCTTC.

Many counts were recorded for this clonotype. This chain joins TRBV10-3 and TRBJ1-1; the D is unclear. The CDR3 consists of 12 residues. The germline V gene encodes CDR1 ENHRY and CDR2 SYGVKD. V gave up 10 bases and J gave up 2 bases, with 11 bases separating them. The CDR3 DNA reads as TGTGCCACCCGTCCGTCTAACACTGAAGCTTTCTTT. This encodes CATRPSNTEAFF.

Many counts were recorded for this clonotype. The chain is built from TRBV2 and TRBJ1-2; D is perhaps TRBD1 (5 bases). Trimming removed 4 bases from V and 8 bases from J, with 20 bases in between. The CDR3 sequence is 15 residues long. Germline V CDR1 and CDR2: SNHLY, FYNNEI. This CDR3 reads CASSVRQTSSRGYTF. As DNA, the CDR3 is TGTGCCAGCAGTGTCCGACAGACCTCTTCTAGAGGCTACACCTTC.

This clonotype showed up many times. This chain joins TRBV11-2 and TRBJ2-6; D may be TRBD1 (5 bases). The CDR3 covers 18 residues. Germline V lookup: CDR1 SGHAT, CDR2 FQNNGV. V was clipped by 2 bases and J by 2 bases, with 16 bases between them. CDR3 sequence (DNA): TGTGCCAGCAGCTTATTGTTGGGCAGGGTGGCTGGGGCCAACGTCCTGACTTTC. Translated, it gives CASSLLLGRVAGANVLTF.

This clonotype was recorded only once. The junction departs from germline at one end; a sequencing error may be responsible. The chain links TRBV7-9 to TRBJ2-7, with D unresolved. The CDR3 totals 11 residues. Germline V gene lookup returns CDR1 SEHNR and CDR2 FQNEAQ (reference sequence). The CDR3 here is CASSLSHERYF. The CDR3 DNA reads TGTGCCAGCAGCTTATCTCACGAGCGGTACTTC.

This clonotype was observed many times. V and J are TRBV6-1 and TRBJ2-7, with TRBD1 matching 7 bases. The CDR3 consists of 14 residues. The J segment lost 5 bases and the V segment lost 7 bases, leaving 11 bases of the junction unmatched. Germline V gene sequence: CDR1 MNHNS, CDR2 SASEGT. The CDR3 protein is CASTRRQGVHEQYF. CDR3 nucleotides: TGTGCCAGCACCAGGCGACAGGGAGTTCACGAGCAGTACTTC.

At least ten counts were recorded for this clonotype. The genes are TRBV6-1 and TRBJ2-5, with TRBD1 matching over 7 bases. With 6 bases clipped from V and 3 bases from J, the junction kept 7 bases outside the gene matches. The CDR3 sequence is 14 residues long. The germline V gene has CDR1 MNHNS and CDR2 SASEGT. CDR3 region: CASSLDRSKETQYF. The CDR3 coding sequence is TGTGCCAGCAGCCTGGACAGGTCGAAAGAGACCCAGTACTTC.

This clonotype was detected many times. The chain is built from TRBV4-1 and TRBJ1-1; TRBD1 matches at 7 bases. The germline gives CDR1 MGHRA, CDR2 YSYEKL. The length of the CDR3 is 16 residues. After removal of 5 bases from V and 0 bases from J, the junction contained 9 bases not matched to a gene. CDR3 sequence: CASSKGQYTLNTEAFF. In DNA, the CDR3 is TGCGCCAGCAGCAAGGGACAGTATACGCTGAACACTGAAGCTTTCTTT.

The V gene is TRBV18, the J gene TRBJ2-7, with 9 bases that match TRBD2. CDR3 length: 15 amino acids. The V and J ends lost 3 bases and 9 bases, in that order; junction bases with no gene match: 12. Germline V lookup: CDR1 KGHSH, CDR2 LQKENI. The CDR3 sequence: CASSPPGTSFNGQYF. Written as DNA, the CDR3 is TGTGCCAGCTCACCGCCCGGGACTAGCTTTAACGGGCAGTACTTC.

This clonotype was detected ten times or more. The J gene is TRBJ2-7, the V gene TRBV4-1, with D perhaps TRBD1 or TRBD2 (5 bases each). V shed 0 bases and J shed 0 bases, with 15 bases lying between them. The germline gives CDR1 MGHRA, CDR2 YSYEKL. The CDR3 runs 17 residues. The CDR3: CASSQDLGGTSSYEQYF. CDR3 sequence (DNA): TGCGCCAGCAGCCAAGATCTTGGTGGGACGAGCTCCTACGAGCAGTACTTC.

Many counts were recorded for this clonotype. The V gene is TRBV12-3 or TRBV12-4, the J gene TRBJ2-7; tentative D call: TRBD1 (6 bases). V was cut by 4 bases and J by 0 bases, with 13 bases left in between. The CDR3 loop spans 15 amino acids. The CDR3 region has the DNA TGTGCCAGCAGTTCGAGAACAGGGTACTCCTACGAGCAGTACTTC. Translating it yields CASSSRTGYSYEQYF.

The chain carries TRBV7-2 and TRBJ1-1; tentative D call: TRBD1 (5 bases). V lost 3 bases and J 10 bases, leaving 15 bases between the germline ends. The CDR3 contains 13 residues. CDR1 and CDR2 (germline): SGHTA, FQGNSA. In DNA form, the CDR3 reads TGTGCCAGCAGCTTCGGGTCAGGGCGGGGAGCTTTCTTT. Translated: CASSFGSGRGAFF.

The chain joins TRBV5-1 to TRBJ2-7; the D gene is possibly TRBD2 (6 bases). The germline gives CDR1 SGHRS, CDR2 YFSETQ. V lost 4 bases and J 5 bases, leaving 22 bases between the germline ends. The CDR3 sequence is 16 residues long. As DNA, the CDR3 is TGCGCCAGCAGCGCGGCAACGGGACTCCTCGGGGACGAGCAGTACTTC. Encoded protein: CASSAATGLLGDEQYF.

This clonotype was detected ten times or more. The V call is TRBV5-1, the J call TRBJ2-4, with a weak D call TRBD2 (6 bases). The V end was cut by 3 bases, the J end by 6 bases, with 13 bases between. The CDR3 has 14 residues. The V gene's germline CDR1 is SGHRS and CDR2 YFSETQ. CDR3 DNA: TGCGCCAGCAGCTCCTATAGCGGAGGAAACATTCAGTACTTC. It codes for CASSSYSGGNIQYF.

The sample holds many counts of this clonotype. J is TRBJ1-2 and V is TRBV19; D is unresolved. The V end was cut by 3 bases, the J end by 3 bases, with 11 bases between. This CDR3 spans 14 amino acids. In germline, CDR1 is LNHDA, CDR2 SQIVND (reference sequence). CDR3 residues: CASSIGGVYYGYTF. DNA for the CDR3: TGTGCCAGTAGTATTGGTGGCGTTTACTATGGCTACACCTTC.

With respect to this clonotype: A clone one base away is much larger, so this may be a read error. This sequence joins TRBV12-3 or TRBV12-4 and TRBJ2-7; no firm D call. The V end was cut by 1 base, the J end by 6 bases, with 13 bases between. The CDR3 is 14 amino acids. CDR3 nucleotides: TGTGCCAGCAGTTTAGTGCGGAACAGATCCGAGCAGTACTTC. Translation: CASSLVRNRSEQYF.

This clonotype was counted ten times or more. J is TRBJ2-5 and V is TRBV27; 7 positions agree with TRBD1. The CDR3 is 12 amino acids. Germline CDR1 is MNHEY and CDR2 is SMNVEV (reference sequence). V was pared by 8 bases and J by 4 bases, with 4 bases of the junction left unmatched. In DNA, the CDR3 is TGTGCCAGCTGGGACAGAGTAGAGACCCAGTACTTC. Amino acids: CASWDRVETQYF.

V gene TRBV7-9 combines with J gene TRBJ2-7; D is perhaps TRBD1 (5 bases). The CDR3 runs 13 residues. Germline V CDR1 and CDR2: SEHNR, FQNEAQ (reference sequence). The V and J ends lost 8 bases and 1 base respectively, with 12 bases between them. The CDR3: CASQPTESYEQYF. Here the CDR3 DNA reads TGTGCCAGCCAACCGACAGAATCCTACGAGCAGTACTTC.

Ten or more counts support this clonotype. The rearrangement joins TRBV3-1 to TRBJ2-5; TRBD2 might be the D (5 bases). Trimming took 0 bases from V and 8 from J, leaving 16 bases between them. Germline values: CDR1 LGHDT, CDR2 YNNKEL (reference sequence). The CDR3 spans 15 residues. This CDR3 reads CASSQDLGSWSTQYF. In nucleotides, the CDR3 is TGTGCCAGCAGCCAAGACCTGGGGAGCTGGTCTACCCAGTACTTC.